This T cell receptor (beta chain) is from a study of cytomegalovirus exposure and HLA in healthy donors (dated by TCRdb to about 2017). Some background on the complete study: According to an earlier analysis of a few hundred of the donors, about 170 million T cells yielded approximately 120 million unique TCR beta sequences and around 300 Gb of sequence data. An early release covering approximately 600 HLA-typed donors comprised about 300 gigabases of sequencing data and 85 million or so unique TCR sequences. Among the roughly 400 genotyped donors, approximately 77% belonged to the genetic ancestry cluster associated with self-reported Caucasian donors. The study aimed to test whether signatures of past pathogen exposure could be identified by cataloging public T cell receptors. The T cell repertoires of about 700 subjects were profiled by immunosequencing and related to cytomegalovirus serostatus. A separate validation cohort of roughly 110 different subjects was used in addition to the roughly 700-subject first cohort. The study combined high-throughput TCR immunosequencing, statistical association of individual TCRs with disease status, and machine learning to predict cytomegalovirus infection status. A later analysis re-analyzed previously published TCR beta repertoires from 550 to 700 donors and added high-resolution HLA genotyping to study TCR occurrence patterns. In the later analysis, no new phenotypic data were used to find candidate immune exposures; instead, reliance was placed on TCR beta sequences and their occurrence across donors. An earlier analysis of 500 to 750 of the donors applied high-throughput TCR beta sequencing to assess whether each TCR beta V gene segment acted as functional or pseudogenic. Donor age, sex, ethnicity and CMV serostatus were compiled together with the repertoire data. A later genetic analysis used genome-wide SNP genotypes for about three fifths of the 666 donors, treating that subset as a discovery cohort. All discovery cohort repertoires had been generated on a single sequencing platform. Both class I and class II loci were covered by HLA typing, at four-digit resolution. Typing coverage varied by locus: about 629-630 donors for A, B, C, DRB1 and DQB1; 500 to 550 for DQA1; over 600 for DPA1; roughly 450 for DPB1. Five DR-DQ haplotypes were handled as single units for association and clustering because linkage in the cohort was strong. Among 350 to 400 genotyped donors of the cohort, an average of about 240,000 unique TCR beta nucleotide sequences were sequenced per donor, about a sixth of them non-productive. Findings and caveats that apply to the study as a whole: Compared with the approximately 670-donor mean, donors in an Asian-associated ancestry cluster had fewer N-insertions in productive TCRs, according to a later genetic analysis. A later analysis reported that several top co-occurrence clusters appeared linked to parvovirus B19, influenza, CMV and Epstein-Barr virus. Correlated functional status among segregating V segments might reflect linkage disequilibrium, but an unknown experimental factor could not be ruled out. A further reported finding was that TCR beta sequences accurately predicted the HLA-A and HLA-B alleles for most subjects in the first cohort. A later analysis associated 16,951 TCR beta sequences with specific HLA alleles at a false discovery rate of 0.05. The study listed 150 to 200 TCR beta chains as associated with cytomegalovirus. The authors suggested that the approach could potentially be extended to other disease states and immunological phenotypes. The sequencing pipeline was judged likely to have produced a cluster of highly shared sequence variants as a technical artifact. When HLA alleles, especially DR and DQ, strongly co-occurred, TCR associations were difficult to assign to individual alleles. The classifier was reported to diagnose cytomegalovirus status with high specificity and sensitivity in both the original and validation cohorts. Roughly uniform sequencing depth across donors was assumed in presence/absence analyses, although this assumption may not hold. The earlier analysis of 587 of the donors excluded roughly 16 rarely observed V segments, including chromosome 9 orphons, because counts were too low. Across donors, most TCR sequences were observed very rarely, whereas some public TCRs were present in many individuals. For the cohort, immune exposure information was limited to CMV serostatus. The 87-base-pair reads could not distinguish some IMGT-functional V segments, including TRBV6-2 and TRBV6-3, so those segments were excluded. Compared with equally common non-associated chains, HLA-associated TCR beta chains in a later analysis were more clonally expanded and had lower generation probabilities. According to a later analysis, most CMV-associated TCR beta chains appeared to be HLA-restricted, and the HLA associations seemed to be driven largely by CMV exposure. In an earlier analysis of 587 of the donors, most TCR beta V segments appeared in productive rearrangements about 87% or about 30% of the time, broadly matching IMGT annotations. In this cohort, only TCR beta chains were sequenced, and detectable features were limited by the absence of alpha or paired-chain data. A few of the identified cytomegalovirus-associated TCR beta chains were confirmed in vitro to be specific for cytomegalovirus antigens. HLA typing was unavailable for some donors at each locus, so association tests used only the typed subset. V-gene and J-gene trimming of TCR beta chains was associated with a missense DCLRE1C variant in a later genetic analysis, and the association was replicated in an independent cohort. In a later analysis, TCR association rates were found to vary across HLA loci, with the most associated TCRs seen for DRB1 alleles and the fewest for HLA-C alleles.

This clone was detected only once. The antigen this receptor binds is unknown. No per-base quality is available; no much larger clone lies one base away. In total, roughly 670 healthy bone marrow donors made up the cohort. Cohort members were all nominally healthy when sampled, although unrecorded immune exposures were likely present. The donor was CMV seronegative and belonged to the group of around 350 seronegative cohort members. Each donor provided a peripheral blood sample, and peripheral blood mononuclear cells were used for TCR beta sequencing. Genomic DNA extraction from the blood cell samples was performed with the Qiagen DNeasy Blood Extraction Kit. According to the germline V gene, CDR1 reads ENHRY and CDR2 reads SYGVKD. V is reduced by 9 bases and J by 4 bases, leaving a spacing of 21 bases between them. From its cysteine to its phenylalanine, the CDR3 spans 15 amino acids. Of all the DNA, just the CDR3 is kept, 45 bases in frame from base 1.

Library creation used the immunoSEQ multiplex PCR assay. A mixture of 60 forward primers for TCR Vbeta segments and 13 reverse primers for TCR Jbeta segments was used in the multiplex PCR. A multiplex PCR assay on genomic DNA amplified the CDR3 region of rearranged TCR beta genes. The Illumina HiSeq System was used to sequence the amplified TCR beta libraries as 87-base-pair reads. In the paper's pipeline: A later analysis tallied around 87 million unique TCR beta chains across the roughly 610 repertoires, and some 10 million of those chains were shared by two or more donors. Raw reads were error-corrected and collapsed into unique sequences with a nearest-neighbor algorithm that merged closely related sequences to remove PCR and sequencing errors. To assign V, D and J gene segments, CDR3 sequences were aligned to IMGT reference sequences. Each retained sequence needed at least a six-nucleotide match to both a V gene segment and a J gene segment. A rearrangement counted as productive if the CDR3 had no stop codons and remained in frame with V and J, and every other rearrangement counted as non-productive. Following IMGT convention, CDR3 was defined as the stretch from the second conserved V-encoded cysteine up to the conserved J-encoded phenylalanine. Sequences without an unambiguous match to a single V gene segment were excluded from the earlier analysis of approximately 600 of the donors. In an earlier analysis of 587 of the donors, a V segment was called functional when productive rearrangements were above 56.7%, and segregating when the standard deviation between donors exceeded 5%. A statistical classification framework was built to diagnose cytomegalovirus status from the catalog of TCR beta chain sequences. V and J gene assignment, in a later analysis, came from comparing TCR nucleotide sequences with IMGT/GENE-DB human TR gene sequences. In a later analysis, CDR3 sequences and most-parsimonious VDJ recombination scenarios were assigned using the TCRdist pipeline. A later analysis defined each TCR beta chain by its CDR3 amino acid sequence plus V-gene family, and excluded reads lacking a unique V-gene family. As a way to deal with suspected cross-contamination and a sequencing artifact, a later analysis dropped approximately 590 nucleotide sequences that were highly shared and had low generation probability. In a later analysis, a clonal expansion index was calculated for each public chain from normalized within-repertoire ranks of inferred template counts. In a later analysis, generation probabilities were computed using a VDJ recombination model fitted to out-of-frame rearrangements, and the results were checked against IGoR. Hypergeometric tests were used in a later analysis to score TCR-TCR, TCR-HLA and TCR-CMV co-occurrence, with a repertoire-size bias correction applied to the TCR pairs. To estimate false discovery rates, a later analysis permuted the HLA or CMV assignments 20 times. A later analysis grouped co-occurring TCRs with DBSCAN, adding TCRdist sequence similarity when clustering within HLA-allele-positive subsets. Repertoires with fewer than 30,000 or more than 120,000 public chains, plus five repertoires with anomalous nucleotide sharing, were excluded from co-occurrence clustering. Imported from immuneACCESS, the table was reduced by TCRdb to in-frame sequences with V and J called. These copies leave out some clones; in studies compared against another copy, an unresolved V gene accounts for under half, and the cause of the remainder is not known. V, J and clone size derive from that table, while D and trimming were established from the DNA sequence. The sample table lists around 150,000 clones, 75% of them with a count of one. The ten biggest clones cover roughly 5% of the sample.

This sequence was found in a male donor in good health and CMV-seronegative. Sequenced input: PBMCs. The chain uses TRBV10-3 and TRBJ1-2, and the D gene may be TRBD1, 5 bases matching. CDR3 reads: CAIRSGGAPSYGYTF. The sequenced DNA is TGTGCCATACGATCAGGCGGGGCGCCTAGCTATGGCTACACCTTC.